The 9 T cell receptor beta chains in this list originate from one sample, sequenced in a study of cytomegalovirus exposure and HLA in healthy donors. In the PCR, 60 Vbeta and 13 Jbeta primers were used. The protocol was immunoSEQ multiplex PCR, while the TCRdb copy is restricted to in-frame clones and leaves out a portion. The sample lists about 190,000 clones; approximately 12% were seen once. Sample: PBMCs. The receptors originated from a man aged 45-60 years in good health and CMV-seropositive.

The J gene is TRBJ1-2, the V gene TRBV5-4, with 7 bases lining up with TRBD1. Germline CDR1 and CDR2: SGHNT and YYREEE (reference sequence). With V trimmed by 4 bases and J by 11 bases, 11 bases remained unmatched. This CDR3 has 13 amino acids. The CDR3 nucleotides read TGTGCCAGCAGCCCCGACCGACAGGGAGGATACACCTTC. It translates to CASSPDRQGGYTF.

The chain joins TRBV5-1 to TRBJ1-5, with 7 bases that match TRBD1. Trimming removed 4 bases from V and 4 bases from J; junction bases left unmatched: 8. CDR1 and CDR2 (germline): SGHRS, YFSETQ. The CDR3 is 15 amino acids. CDR3 amino acids: CASSREGGGNQPQHF. The CDR3 region has the DNA TGCGCCAGCAGCCGGGAAGGGGGCGGTAATCAGCCCCAGCATTTT.

J is TRBJ2-3 and V is TRBV15, with 10 bases fitting TRBD2. The CDR3 loop spans 19 amino acids. Trimming at V came to 0 bases and at J to 0 bases, leaving 9 bases not matched to a gene. Germline-derived CDR1 and CDR2 are LNHNV and YYDKDF (reference sequence). The CDR3 DNA sequence: TGTGCCACCAGCAGAGATAGGTCTAGCGGGGGACCTAGCACAGATACGCAGTATTTT. Protein sequence: CATSRDRSSGGPSTDTQYF.

The V call is TRBV6-5, the J call TRBJ1-4, with D possibly TRBD1 on 5 matching bases. Germline-derived CDR1 and CDR2 are MNHEY and SVGAGI. V was clipped by 6 bases and J by 4 bases, with 15 bases between them. The CDR3 consists of 15 residues. CDR3 residues: CASSLLGGFNEKLFF. The CDR3 nucleotides are TGTGCCAGCAGCCTCCTCGGGGGGTTTAATGAAAAACTGTTTTTT.

The chain recombines TRBV6-5 with TRBJ2-7; perhaps TRBD1 as D (6 bases). This CDR3 is built from 13 residues. Germline assignment: CDR1 MNHEY and CDR2 SVGAGI. Trimming pared 4 bases from V and 7 bases from J, leaving 14 bases between. CDR3 residues: CASSFRPQGEQYV. CDR3 DNA: TGTGCCAGCAGTTTTAGACCTCAGGGGGAGCAGTACGTC.

The rearrangement links TRBV4-3 to TRBJ2-1, with 9 bases that match TRBD1. CDR3 length equals 15 residues. V was pared by 4 bases and J by 2 bases, with 3 bases of the junction left unmatched. Germline V gene sequence: CDR1 LGHNA, CDR2 YSLEER. CDR3 region: CASSPGTGPYNEQFF. The CDR3, as DNA: TGCGCCAGCAGCCCCGGGACAGGGCCCTACAATGAGCAGTTCTTC.

The chain links TRBV10-2 to TRBJ1-2; 12 nucleotides line up with TRBD1. This CDR3 contains 16 residues. Germline CDR1 and CDR2: WSHSY and SAAADI. V trimming: 8 bases; J trimming: 1 base; junction bases outside the gene matches: 8. The chain's CDR3 is CASLGDRGQNNYGYTF. The DNA of the CDR3 is TGCGCCAGCCTGGGGGACAGGGGGCAGAATAACTATGGCTACACCTTC.

This clone has only a few counts. This CDR3 is CASSPPGGYGYTF. The CDR3 region has the DNA TGTGCCAGCAGCCCGCCAGGAGGTTATGGCTACACCTTC. The chain recombines TRBV7-9 with TRBJ1-2; D is ambiguous. CDR1 is SEHNR and CDR2 is FQNEAQ in the germline V gene (reference sequence). The CDR3 sequence is 13 residues long. V lost 5 bases, J lost 5 bases, and 12 bases lay in between.

This chain links TRBV20-1 with TRBJ2-4, with D perhaps TRBD1 (5 bases). V was pared by 7 bases and J by 3 bases, with 7 bases between. Germline CDR1 and CDR2: DFQATT and SNEGSKA (reference sequence). This CDR3 is 11 amino acids long. This chain's CDR3 is CSVQGKNIQYF. Written as DNA, the CDR3 is TGCAGTGTCCAGGGCAAAAACATTCAGTACTTC.